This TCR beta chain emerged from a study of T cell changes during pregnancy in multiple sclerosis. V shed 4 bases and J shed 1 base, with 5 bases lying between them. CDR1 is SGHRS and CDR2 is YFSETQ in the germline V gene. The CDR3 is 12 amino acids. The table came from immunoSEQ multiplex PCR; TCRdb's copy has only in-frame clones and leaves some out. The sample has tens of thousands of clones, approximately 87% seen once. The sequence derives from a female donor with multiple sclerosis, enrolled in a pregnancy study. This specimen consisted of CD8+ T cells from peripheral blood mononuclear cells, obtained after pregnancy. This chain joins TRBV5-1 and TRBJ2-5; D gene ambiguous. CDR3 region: CASSAGQETQYF. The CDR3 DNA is TGCGCCAGCAGCGCCGGCCAAGAGACCCAGTACTTC. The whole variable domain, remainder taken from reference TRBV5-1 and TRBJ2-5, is KAGVTQTPRYLIKTRGQQVTLSCSPISGHRSVSWYQQTPGQGLQFLFEYFSETQRNKGNFPGRFSGRQFSNSRSEMNVSTLELGDSALYLCASSAGQETQYFGPGTRLLVL.